The 22 T cell receptor beta chains reported below all come from one sample, sequenced in a study of blood T cell repertoires in COVID-19 (TCRdb year 2020). Library prep was done by the immunoSEQ multiplex PCR assay. This is the immuneACCESS table as TCRdb keeps it, with only in-frame sequences that have V and J called. A part of the clones is gone; compared with another copy, unresolved V genes explain less than half, and the rest is unexplained. Present in this sample are 110,000 to 150,000 clones, 65% to 80% of which were seen just once. The ten largest make up around 4.4% of the sample. The sequenced sample was peripheral blood. The origin of the receptors is a man aged 60 to 69 with acute or convalescent COVID-19.

This clone has more than one count but fewer than ten. The V gene is TRBV2, the J gene TRBJ1-6; D is undetermined. Germline-derived CDR1 and CDR2 are SNHLY and FYNNEI. The CDR3 is made up of 11 amino acids. Between the trimmed V and J ends, which lost 8 bases and 14 bases, there was a span of 13 bases. CDR3 amino acids: CASSEESALHF. The CDR3, as DNA: TGTGCCAGCTCCGAGGAGTCAGCCCTCCACTTT.

This clone is a singleton in its sample. The chain joins TRBV5-1 to TRBJ1-2; 10 nucleotides match TRBD1. Germline assignment: CDR1 SGHRS and CDR2 YFSETQ. There are 15 residues in the CDR3. After removal of 4 bases from V and 8 bases from J, the junction contained 11 bases not matched to a gene. CDR3: CASSRGDRGVEGYTF. Written as DNA, the CDR3 is TGCGCCAGCAGCCGGGGGGACAGGGGAGTAGAAGGCTACACCTTC.

The chain links TRBV19 to TRBJ2-1; 12 nucleotides match TRBD2. Losses at the gene ends were 3 bases for V and 5 bases for J; bases not matched to a gene: 5. Germline assignment: CDR1 LNHDA and CDR2 SQIVND (reference sequence). The CDR3 sequence is 16 residues long. Here the CDR3 reads CASSIRLAGVNNEQFF. CDR3 nucleotide sequence: TGTGCCAGTAGTATCCGACTAGCGGGAGTTAACAATGAGCAGTTCTTC. Full variable domain (remainder filled in from reference TRBV19 and TRBJ2-1): DGGITQSPKYLFRKEGQNVTLSCEQNLNHDAMYWYRQDPGQGLRLIYYSQIVNDFQKGDIAEGYSVSREKKESFPLTVTSAQKNPTAFYLCASSIRLAGVNNEQFFGPGTRLTVL.

This rearrangement joins TRBV5-4 to TRBJ2-2, with 8 nucleotides matching TRBD1. Germline trimming cut 5 bases from V and 5 bases from J; bases unmatched to any gene: 5. CDR3 size: 14 residues. Germline CDR1 and CDR2: SGHNT and YYREEE (reference sequence). The CDR3 DNA sequence: TGTGCCAGCAGGCCGACAGGGGCTACCGGGGAGCTGTTTTTT. Translation gives CASRPTGATGELFF.

This rearrangement joins TRBV28 to TRBJ1-6; 7 bases align to TRBD1. CDR1 is MDHEN and CDR2 is SYDVKM in the germline V gene. J gave up 0 bases and V 6 bases, and 2 bases lay outside the gene matches. This CDR3 contains 15 residues. CDR3 sequence reads: CASRGQSSYNSPLHF. Written as DNA, the CDR3 is TGTGCCAGCAGGGGACAGAGCTCCTATAATTCACCCCTCCACTTT. The full variable domain, completed using reference TRBV28 and TRBJ1-6, is DVKVTQSSRYLVKRTGEKVFLECVQDMDHENMFWYRQDPGLGLRLIYFSYDVKMKEKGDIPEGYSVSREKKERFSLILESASTNQTSMYLCASRGQSSYNSPLHFGNGTRLTVT.

Comments on this clone: At the DNA level, this CDR3 is encoded by other sequences in the same sample as well. V is TRBV14 and J is TRBJ2-5, with a weak D call TRBD1 (5 bases). This CDR3 has 14 residues. Germline CDR1 SGHDN, CDR2 FVKESK. V gave up 0 bases and J gave up 1 base, with 6 bases separating them. The CDR3 spells CASSQDRVQETQYF. The DNA of the CDR3 is TGTGCCAGCAGCCAAGACAGGGTCCAAGAGACCCAGTACTTC.

The V gene is TRBV12-2, the J gene TRBJ2-3; TRBD2 was called by the table and not checked on the DNA. TRBV12-2 constitutes a pseudogene. The CDR3 loop spans 16 amino acids. The CDR3 region is CASRPRTSGSTDTQYF. The CDR3 region has the DNA TGTGCAAGTCGCCCGCGGACTAGCGGGAGCACAGATACGCAGTATTTT.

The rearrangement uses TRBV9 and TRBJ1-2, with D possibly being TRBD1 (6 bases). Looked up from germline, CDR1 is SGDLS and CDR2 is YYNGEE. With 3 bases removed from V and 4 bases from J, the gap between germline ends came to 13 bases. This CDR3 is built from 14 residues. CDR3: CASSDDRSGYGYTF. The CDR3, as DNA: TGTGCCAGCAGCGATGACAGGTCTGGCTATGGCTACACCTTC.

The V call is TRBV4-1, the J call TRBJ2-7; 11 bases map to TRBD2. The germline V gene encodes CDR1 MGHRA and CDR2 YSYEKL. The CDR3 runs 15 residues. The junction had 3 bases not matched to a gene; V was cut back by 1 base and J by 4 bases. The chain's CDR3 is CASSQGLAGYYEQYF. CDR3 bases: TGCGCCAGCAGCCAAGGACTAGCGGGATATTACGAGCAGTACTTC.

This clone was seen once. The rearrangement uses TRBV27 and TRBJ2-3, with 10 bases lining up with TRBD2. The germline V gene has CDR1 MNHEY and CDR2 SMNVEV (reference sequence). The CDR3 contains 16 residues. After removal of 5 bases from V and 4 bases from J, the junction contained 9 bases not matched to a gene. The CDR3 here is CASSASGRWRADTQYF. The CDR3 DNA follows: TGTGCCAGCAGTGCTAGCGGGAGATGGAGGGCAGATACGCAGTATTTT.

This clone was seen only once. The rearrangement links TRBV9 to TRBJ2-7; 7 bases line up with TRBD1. The CDR3 extends over 13 amino acids. V trimming: 3 bases; J trimming: 5 bases; junction bases outside the gene matches: 5. The germline V gene has CDR1 SGDLS and CDR2 YYNGEE. CDR3 nucleotides: TGTGCCAGCAGCGCCCTGACAGGGAACGAGCAGTACTTC. Translating gives CASSALTGNEQYF.

The chain is built from TRBV9 and TRBJ2-1, with D unresolved. With 0 bases removed from V and 0 bases from J, the gap between germline ends came to 10 bases. In germline, CDR1 is SGDLS, CDR2 YYNGEE. The CDR3 spans 16 residues. DNA for the CDR3: TGTGCCAGCAGCGTAGCTTCCCGGAGCTCCTACAATGAGCAGTTCTTC. Translated: CASSVASRSSYNEQFF.

The chain joins TRBV9 to TRBJ2-1; maybe TRBD2 (6 bases). The CDR3 sequence is 16 residues long. V was shortened by 3 bases and J by 7 bases, with 20 bases between the two germline ends. Germline V gives CDR1 SGDLS, CDR2 YYNGEE. The CDR3 region is CASSARLEGWGNEQFF. The CDR3 region has the DNA TGTGCCAGCAGCGCCCGATTGGAGGGATGGGGGAATGAGCAGTTCTTC.

This sequence joins TRBV3-1 (or the pseudogene TRBV3-2) and TRBJ1-2; 10 positions agree with TRBD1. With 4 bases clipped from V and 4 bases from J, the junction kept 3 bases outside the gene matches. The CDR3 consists of 14 residues. Per germline, CDR1 LGHDT and CDR2 YNNKEL (reference sequence). In DNA, the CDR3 is TGTGCCAGCAGCCTGACAGGGGGCATCTATGGCTACACCTTC. Its protein product is CASSLTGGIYGYTF.

This clone was seen just once. The gene calls are TRBV19 and TRBJ2-3, with D possibly being TRBD1 (5 bases). The CDR3 runs to 14 residues. CDR1 is LNHDA and CDR2 is SQIVND in the germline V gene (reference sequence). V shed 6 bases and J shed 4 bases, with 14 bases lying between them. The CDR3 loop reads CASRVGDRADTQYF. The CDR3 DNA follows: TGTGCCAGTAGGGTAGGGGATAGGGCAGATACGCAGTATTTT.

The rearrangement links TRBV4-1 to TRBJ2-1; the D gene is possibly TRBD1 (7 bases). Germline CDR1 is MGHRA and CDR2 is YSYEKL. V shed 4 bases and J shed 0 bases, with 19 bases lying between them. The CDR3 runs 18 residues. The CDR3 DNA follows: TGCGCCAGCAGCCTCGGGACAGCCTTAGCGGTCTCCTACAATGAGCAGTTCTTC. It translates to CASSLGTALAVSYNEQFF.

This clone is a singleton in its sample. The chain couples TRBV30 to TRBJ1-2; no clear D gene. The V end was cut by 5 bases, the J end by 4 bases, with 11 bases between. Germline CDR1 and CDR2: GTSNPN and SVGIG (reference sequence). This CDR3 comprises 12 residues. The CDR3 DNA reads TGTGCCTGGGAGGGAGTTGGCTATGGCTACACCTTC. Protein product: CAWEGVGYGYTF.

The genes are TRBV25-1 and TRBJ1-2; D unclear. This CDR3 is 14 amino acids long. The germline V gene encodes CDR1 MGHDK and CDR2 SYGVNS. Trimming took 1 base from V and 8 from J, leaving 14 bases between them. For the CDR3, the DNA is TGTGCCAGCAGTGAATTGGGCAGTCCCTGGGGCTACACCTTC. It translates to CASSELGSPWGYTF.

Here the CDR3 DNA reads TGCAGCGTTGAAACTTATACCTACGAGCAGTACTTC. Protein sequence: CSVETYTYEQYF. The chain has TRBV29-1 and TRBJ2-7; D is unclear. Trimming left V 2 bases short and J 2 bases short, with 7 bases between. Germline V gene lookup returns CDR1 SQVTM and CDR2 ANQGSEA. The CDR3 runs to 12 residues.

This clone was detected a few times. The chain joins TRBV4-2 to TRBJ2-5; maybe TRBD1 (5 bases). The CDR3 is 16 residues long. Germline V gene sequence: CDR1 LGHNA, CDR2 YNFKEQ. With 0 bases removed from V and 0 bases from J, the gap between germline ends came to 11 bases. CDR3 sequence: CASSQDLGHYQETQYF. The CDR3 bases are TGTGCCAGCAGCCAAGACCTTGGACATTACCAAGAGACCCAGTACTTC.

The genes are TRBV6-4 and TRBJ2-5; D may be TRBD1 (5 bases). The CDR3 sequence is 15 residues long. Between the trimmed V and J ends, which lost 5 bases and 4 bases, there was a span of 17 bases. Germline CDR1 MRHNA, CDR2 SNTAGT. The CDR3 loop is CASSTSGSRGETQYF. The CDR3 DNA sequence: TGTGCCAGCAGTACCTCCGGGTCAAGGGGAGAGACCCAGTACTTC.

The sample holds a few counts of this clone. The chain has TRBV25-1 and TRBJ1-3; possible D gene TRBD1, 6 bases. Germline loops: CDR1 MGHDK, CDR2 SYGVNS. The CDR3 is made up of 15 amino acids. Trimming removed 4 bases at V and 1 base at J, with 11 bases between. The CDR3 protein is CASSGTGWSGNTIYF. The CDR3, as DNA: TGTGCCAGCAGTGGTACAGGGTGGTCTGGAAACACCATATATTTT.